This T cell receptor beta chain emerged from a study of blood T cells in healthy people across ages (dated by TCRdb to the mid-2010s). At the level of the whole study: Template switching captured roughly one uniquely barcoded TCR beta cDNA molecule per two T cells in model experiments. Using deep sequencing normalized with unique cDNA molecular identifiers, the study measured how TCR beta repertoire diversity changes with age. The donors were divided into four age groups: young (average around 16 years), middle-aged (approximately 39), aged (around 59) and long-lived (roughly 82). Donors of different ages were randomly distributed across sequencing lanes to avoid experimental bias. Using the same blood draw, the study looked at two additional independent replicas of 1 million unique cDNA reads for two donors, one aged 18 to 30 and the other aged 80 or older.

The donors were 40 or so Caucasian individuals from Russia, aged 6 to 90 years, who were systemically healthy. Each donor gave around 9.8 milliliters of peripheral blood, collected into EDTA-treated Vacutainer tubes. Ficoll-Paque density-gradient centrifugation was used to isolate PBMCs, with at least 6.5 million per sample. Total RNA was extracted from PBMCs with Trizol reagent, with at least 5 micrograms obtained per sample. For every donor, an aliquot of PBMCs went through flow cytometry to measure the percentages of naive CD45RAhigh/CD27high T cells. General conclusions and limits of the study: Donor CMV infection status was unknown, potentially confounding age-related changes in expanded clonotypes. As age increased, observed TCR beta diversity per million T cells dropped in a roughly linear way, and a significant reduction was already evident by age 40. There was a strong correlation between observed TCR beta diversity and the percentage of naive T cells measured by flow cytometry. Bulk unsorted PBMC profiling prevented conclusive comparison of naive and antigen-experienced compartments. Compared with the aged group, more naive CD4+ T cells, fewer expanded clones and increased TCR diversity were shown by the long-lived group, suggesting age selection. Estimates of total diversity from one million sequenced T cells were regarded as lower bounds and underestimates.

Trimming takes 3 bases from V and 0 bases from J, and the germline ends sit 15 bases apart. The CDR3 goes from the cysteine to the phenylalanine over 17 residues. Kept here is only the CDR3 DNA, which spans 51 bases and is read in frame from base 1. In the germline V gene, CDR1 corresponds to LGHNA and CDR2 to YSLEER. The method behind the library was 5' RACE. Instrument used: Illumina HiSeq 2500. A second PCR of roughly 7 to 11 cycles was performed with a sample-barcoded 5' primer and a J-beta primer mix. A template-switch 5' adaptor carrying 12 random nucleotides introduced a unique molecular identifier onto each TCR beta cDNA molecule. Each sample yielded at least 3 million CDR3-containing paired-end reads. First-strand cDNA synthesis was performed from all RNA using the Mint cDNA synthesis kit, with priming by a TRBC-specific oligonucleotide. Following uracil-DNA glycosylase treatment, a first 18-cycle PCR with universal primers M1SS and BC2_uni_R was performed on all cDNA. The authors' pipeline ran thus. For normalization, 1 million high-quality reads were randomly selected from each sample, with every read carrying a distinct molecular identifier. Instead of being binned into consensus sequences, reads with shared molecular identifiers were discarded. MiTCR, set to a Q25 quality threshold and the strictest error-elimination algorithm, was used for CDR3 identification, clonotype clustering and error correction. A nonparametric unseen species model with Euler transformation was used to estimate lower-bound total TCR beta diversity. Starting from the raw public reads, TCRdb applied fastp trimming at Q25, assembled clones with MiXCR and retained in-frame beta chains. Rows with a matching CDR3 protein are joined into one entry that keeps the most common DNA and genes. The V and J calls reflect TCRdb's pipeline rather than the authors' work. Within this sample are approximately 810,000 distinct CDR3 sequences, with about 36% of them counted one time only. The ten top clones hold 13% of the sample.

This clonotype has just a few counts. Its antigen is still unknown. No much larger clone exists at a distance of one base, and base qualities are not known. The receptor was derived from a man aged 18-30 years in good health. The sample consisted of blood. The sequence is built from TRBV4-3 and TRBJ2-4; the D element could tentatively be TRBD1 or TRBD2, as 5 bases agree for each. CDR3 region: CASSQGTTDIAKNIQYF. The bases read TGCGCCAGCAGCCAGGGGACGACTGACATAGCCAAAAACATTCAGTACTTC.